This TCR beta chain was profiled in a study of T cell responses to AZD1222 COVID-19 vaccine. Germline CDR1 reads MGHRA; CDR2 reads YSYEKL. V shed 2 bases and J 2 bases; nucleotides not matched to a gene: 3. This CDR3 comprises 16 residues. The data were produced by immunoSEQ multiplex PCR, yet TCRdb's version contains in-frame clones alone and is incomplete. The top ten clones hold 1.1% of a sample with about 46,000 clones, approximately 90% of them seen once. The specimen comprised peripheral blood, sampled 28 days after the second AZD1222 dose. The sequence derives from an adult who received the AZD1222 COVID-19 vaccine. The chain employs TRBV4-1 and TRBJ2-4; 10 bases are shared with TRBD2. Written as DNA, the CDR3 is TGCGCCAGCAGCCAAAGCGGGGGGGGATCCAAAAACATTCAGTACTTC. It codes for CASSQSGGGSKNIQYF.